The clone carrying this TCR beta chain appeared many times. Antigen unknown. This sample was taken from a study of identical twins. Study-wide findings and caveats: Beta out-of-frame twin sharing showed a weaker excess. Model-predicted out-of-frame TCR alpha sharing fell below observed values in monozygotic twins.

Germline CDR1 and CDR2: LGHNA and YNFKEQ. This CDR3 region has 13 residues. V was trimmed by 2 bases and J by 2 bases, leaving 5 bases between them. The cDNA had a unique molecular identifier and a template-switch universal primer site. One entry per CDR3 protein results from TCRdb running MiXCR on the 5' RACE reads. Here the sample spans 1.5 million to 2 million distinct CDR3 sequences, about 32% being singletons. V and J are TRBV4-2 and TRBJ2-3; TRBD2 is a possible D gene (5 bases). The TCR sequence derives from a newborn girl in good health. Material for sequencing was cord blood. CDR3 coding DNA: TGTGCCAGCAGCCAACTAGCCACAGATACGCAGTATTTT. Amino acids: CASSQLATDTQYF.